This passage covers 15 T cell receptor beta chains from one sample sequenced in a study of T-cell reconstitution after alpha-beta-depleted transplantation in children (TCRdb year 2016). The library was generated by PCR. Sequencing was carried out with an Illumina HiSeq 2500. TCR libraries were prepared with molecular barcoding, using unique molecular identifiers to normalize TCRbeta repertoire quantification. Starting from the raw public reads, TCRdb applied fastp trimming at Q25, assembled clones with MiXCR and retained in-frame beta chains. When rows share a CDR3 protein, they turn into one entry using the most common DNA and genes. The sample table shows 300,000 or so distinct CDR3 sequences, and about 10% are seen once. Roughly a tenth of the sample is held by the ten biggest clonotypes. The source was PBMCs from the stem cell graft donor, collected from the stem cell graft. The receptors come from a human donor who donated a stem cell graft to a child with SCID.

The rearrangement joins TRBV5-1 to TRBJ2-7; 8 nucleotides align to TRBD1. The CDR3 length is 13 residues. J lost 4 bases, V lost 7 bases, and 7 bases had no gene match. Germline V gene lookup returns CDR1 SGHRS and CDR2 YFSETQ. Written as DNA, the CDR3 is TGCGCCAGCGCGCAGGGGGCTACATACGAGCAGTACTTC. Protein: CASAQGATYEQYF. The variable domain in full, with the rest retrieved from reference TRBV5-1 and TRBJ2-7, is KAGVTQTPRYLIKTRGQQVTLSCSPISGHRSVSWYQQTPGQGLQFLFEYFSETQRNKGNFPGRFSGRQFSNSRSEMNVSTLELGDSALYLCASAQGATYEQYFGPGTRLTVT.

The rearrangement links TRBV29-1 to TRBJ2-3; possibly TRBD1 for D (6 bases). Germline V gives CDR1 SQVTM, CDR2 ANQGSEA. Trimming removed 6 bases from V and 0 bases from J, with 10 bases in between. This CDR3 is built from 13 residues. The CDR3 DNA sequence: TGCAGCGTCAACAGGGTTAGCACAGATACGCAGTATTTT. It is translated as CSVNRVSTDTQYF.

The chain employs TRBV5-8 and TRBJ2-1; possibly TRBD1 for D (6 bases). V gave up 4 bases and J gave up 4 bases, with 12 bases separating them. The CDR3 sequence is 14 residues long. Germline CDR1 SGHTS, CDR2 YDEGEE. The CDR3 nucleotides read TGTGCCAGCAGCAGGGACACTACTTACAATGAGCAGTTCTTC. Its translation: CASSRDTTYNEQFF.

The chain joins TRBV27 to TRBJ1-5; weak D call: TRBD1 (5 bases). Between the trimmed V and J ends, which lost 6 bases and 6 bases, there was a span of 18 bases. Per germline, CDR1 MNHEY and CDR2 SMNVEV (reference sequence). The CDR3 length is 15 residues. The CDR3 region is CASSARTGPGQPQHF. The CDR3 bases are TGTGCCAGCAGCGCGAGGACGGGGCCAGGTCAGCCCCAGCATTTT.

The table lists this clonotype with many counts. The chain has TRBV5-5 and TRBJ2-7, with 9 bases identical to TRBD1. The CDR3 is 15 residues long. CDR1 SGHKS and CDR2 YYEKEE come from the germline V gene (reference sequence). Trimming removed 1 base from V and 6 bases from J; junction bases left unmatched: 8. The CDR3, as DNA: TGTGCCAGCAGCTTGAGGCCGGGACAGGGAGGCGAGCAGTACTTC. Encoded protein: CASSLRPGQGGEQYF.

The chain joins TRBV12-3 or TRBV12-4 to TRBJ2-5, with 7 bases fitting TRBD1. This CDR3 is 13 amino acids long. The V segment lost 6 bases and the J segment 5 bases; nucleotides outside the gene matches: 6. CDR3 nucleotide sequence: TGTGCCAGCAGGCCGACAGGGCCCGAGACCCAGTACTTC. It specifies CASRPTGPETQYF.

The rearrangement uses TRBV5-1 and TRBJ1-1, with D unclear. The V gene's germline CDR1 is SGHRS and CDR2 YFSETQ. Trimming removed 0 bases at V and 0 bases at J, with 12 bases between. The CDR3 runs to 16 residues. For the CDR3, the DNA is TGCGCCAGCAGCTTGGATGGGTTAGGCATGAACACTGAAGCTTTCTTT. Translated, it gives CASSLDGLGMNTEAFF.

Remarks on this clonotype: One base away lies a much larger clone, so this may be a sequencing read error. The chain recombines TRBV7-8 with TRBJ2-2; 10 bases are shared with TRBD2. CDR1 is SGHVS and CDR2 is FQNEAQ in the germline V gene. The CDR3 contains 18 residues. V dropped 6 bases and J dropped 4; count of bases not matched to a gene: 14. CDR3 in amino acids: CASRETGTSVGFTGELFF. For the CDR3, the DNA is TGTGCCAGCAGGGAAACCGGGACTAGCGTGGGGTTCACCGGGGAGCTGTTTTTT.

This clonotype has just a few counts. CDR3 amino acids: CASSLMGLAVKTQYF. In DNA, the CDR3 is TGTGCCAGCAGCTTAATGGGACTAGCGGTGAAGACCCAGTACTTC. The chain couples TRBV11-2 to TRBJ2-5, with TRBD2 matching over 11 bases. V shed 2 bases and J 6 bases; nucleotides not matched to a gene: 5. The CDR3 spans 15 residues. CDR1 SGHAT and CDR2 FQNNGV come from the germline V gene.

The V call is TRBV6-1, the J call TRBJ2-5, with 7 bases that match TRBD2. The CDR3 has 15 amino acids. Germline values: CDR1 MNHNS, CDR2 SASEGT. The junction had 9 bases not matched to a gene; V was cut back by 3 bases and J by 5 bases. In DNA, the CDR3 is TGTGCCAGCAGTGACAGACTAGCAGGGACGGAGACCCAGTACTTC. Translating gives CASSDRLAGTETQYF.

The chain combines TRBV20-1 with TRBJ2-6; D gene uncertain. Trimming removed 3 bases at V and 0 bases at J, with 3 bases between. CDR1 and CDR2 from the germline V gene are DFQATT and SNEGSKA (reference sequence). The CDR3 is 13 amino acids. For the CDR3, the DNA is TGCAGTGCTAGTTCCTCTGGGGCCAACGTCCTGACTTTC. It is translated as CSASSSGANVLTF.

This clonotype came up many times. This chain connects TRBV27 to TRBJ2-4, with D maybe TRBD1 (6 bases). In germline, CDR1 is MNHEY, CDR2 SMNVEV (reference sequence). The CDR3 extends over 14 amino acids. V was trimmed by 3 bases and J by 9 bases, leaving 15 bases between them. CDR3 nucleotides: TGTGCCAGCAGTTTCCGGGACAATGAGGGCATTCAGTACTTC. Protein sequence: CASSFRDNEGIQYF.

This clonotype was observed at least ten times. This chain uses TRBV4-1 with TRBJ2-7; perhaps TRBD1 as D (5 bases). This CDR3 region has 15 residues. V was trimmed by 0 bases and J by 0 bases, leaving 9 bases between them. In germline, CDR1 is MGHRA, CDR2 YSYEKL. CDR3 loop: CASSQDQGSSYEQYF. The CDR3 DNA is TGCGCCAGCAGCCAAGACCAGGGAAGCTCCTACGAGCAGTACTTC.

The chain uses TRBV18 and TRBJ2-7, with 9 bases lining up with TRBD1. The CDR3 is made up of 17 amino acids. The germline V gene has CDR1 KGHSH and CDR2 LQKENI. Unmatched junction bases numbered 14, after V lost 2 bases and J lost 6 bases. CDR3 sequence: CASSPRGTGSRGGEQYF. CDR3 nucleotide sequence: TGTGCCAGCTCACCAAGGGGGACAGGGTCACGAGGAGGCGAGCAGTACTTC.

The chain has TRBV3-1 and TRBJ2-7, with a tentative D call TRBD2 (5 bases). Trimming removed 0 bases at V and 1 base at J, with 10 bases between. Germline CDR1 reads LGHDT; CDR2 reads YNNKEL (reference sequence). The CDR3 has 15 residues. The CDR3 region has the DNA TGTGCCAGCAGCCAAGACGACTCGGGATCCTACGAGCAGTACTTC. Encoded protein: CASSQDDSGSYEQYF.